This T cell receptor beta chain was identified in a study of shared clonotypes between healthy human individuals. For each subset, genomic DNA was distributed in equal portions over several immunoSEQ plates. Clones were read by immunoSEQ multiplex PCR, and TCRdb kept only the in-frame ones, dropping some. The data show about 380,000 clones, about 96% seen once. The V segment lost 10 bases and the J segment 3 bases; nucleotides outside the gene matches: 15. Germline-derived CDR1 and CDR2 are LNHDA and SQIVND (reference sequence). The CDR3 runs to 17 residues. The receptor comes from a man aged 25-40 years in good health. The chain employs TRBV19 and TRBJ2-3; the match to TRBD1 covers 11 bases. Sequenced sample: memory CD8+ T cells sorted from blood. Documented subset: CD45RO+ cells pooled with CCR7-negative TemRA cells. This CDR3 is CATQRPGTGGGTDTQYF. DNA for the CDR3: TGTGCCACGCAACGCCCCGGGACAGGGGGAGGTACAGATACGCAGTATTTT.